The sequence of this T cell receptor (beta chain) was determined in a study of vaccination effects on CD4 cells after COVID-19. Assay: immunoSEQ multiplex PCR; the TCRdb copy retains only in-frame clones and omits some. The data contain about 43,000 clones, around 78% of them singletons. The CDR3 consists of 12 residues. Germline V gene data show CDR1 as SNHLY and CDR2 as FYNNEI. Sequencing followed a ViraFEST assay step that expanded antigen-specific CD4+ T cells with viral peptide pools. Investigators separated out CD4+ T cells once about 10 days of culture had passed. Vaccine recipients, nucleocapsid antibody negative, had no prior SARS-CoV-2 infection. Some 1.9 million PBMC per well were cultured with 7.5 to 10 IU/ml IL-2 and roughly 11 ug/ml peptides. A half-volume exchange with IL-2 medium occurred on days 3 and 7. Study observations and caveats: After vaccination, at late timepoints, clones induced by infection and by vaccine contracted markedly.

A note on this clone: The antigen is not known. Sequence at one end of the junction differs from germline and may be a read error.

This clonotype originated in a human donor who received a COVID-19 vaccine. The source was CD4+ T cells from PBMCs cultured with SARS-CoV-2 spike peptides, collected before COVID-19 vaccination. The chain recombines TRBV2 with TRBJ2-5; 9 bases line up with TRBD1. The CDR3 spells CASSLTGGIEDF. CDR3 sequence (DNA): TGTGCCAGCTCCTTGACAGGGGGTATCGAAGACTTC.